This TCR beta chain is drawn from a study of T cells in Graves' hyperthyroidism and ophthalmopathy. The study, taken as a whole, reports: Most thyroid clonotypes with frequency above 0.001 were detected in blood.

TCR beta CDR3 regions were amplified from RNA. A set of HTBI primers served as the primers for a first-round RT-PCR of the TCR CDR3. One entry per CDR3 protein results from TCRdb running MiXCR on the multiplex PCR reads. The sample lists 650,000 to 800,000 distinct CDR3 sequences, approximately 42% occurring once. There are many counts of this clonotype. Its antigen is not identified. This CDR3 is 16 amino acids long. CDR1 LNHDA and CDR2 SQIVND come from the germline V gene (reference sequence). V shed 5 bases and J 5 bases; nucleotides not matched to a gene: 7. Exclusion followed for patients with uncontrolled infection, other autoimmune disease, pregnancy or lactation.

The sequenced sample was peripheral blood or thyroid tissue (not recorded which). The clonotype was recovered from an adult man with Graves' disease, either hyperthyroidism or ophthalmopathy (not recorded which). The chain joins TRBV19 to TRBJ1-5; 12 bases match TRBD1. The CDR3 region is CASSGGTGGSDQPQHF. In nucleotides, the CDR3 is TGTGCCAGTAGTGGAGGGACAGGGGGCTCGGATCAGCCCCAGCATTTT.